This passage covers 18 T cell receptor beta chains from one sample sequenced in a study of T cell repertoires in cytomegalovirus infection (dated 2019 in TCRdb). This specimen's treatment or condition label, per the study, means: in vitro stimulation with specific CMV peptide epitopes to enrich CMV-specific T cells. No cognate antigen is known for these TCRs. The listed sequencing device is Illumina HiSeq 1500. TCRdb handled the public reads itself, with Q25 trimming in fastp and clone calling in MiXCR, and kept productive beta chains. Every CDR3 protein is listed once, alongside the most common genes and DNA of its rows. Here the sample has about 220,000 distinct CDR3 sequences; about 40% occur a single time. In total, the top ten clones hold 59% of the sample. The specimen was CD8+ T cells from cultured PBMCs, collected from culture after CMV antigen stimulation. The source is a human donor in good health (CMV status not recorded). Some clones in this sample may be carry-over from other donors' samples.

J is TRBJ2-7 and V is TRBV2; D might be TRBD2 (6 bases). The germline V gene has CDR1 SNHLY and CDR2 FYNNEI. The CDR3 consists of 14 residues. Trimming removed 8 bases at V and 0 bases at J, with 14 bases between. The CDR3: CASQASVSSYEQYF. In nucleotides, the CDR3 is TGTGCCAGCCAGGCTAGCGTTAGCTCCTACGAGCAGTACTTC.

This chain joins TRBV5-6 and TRBJ1-1; D is unresolved. This CDR3 spans 14 amino acids. CDR1 is SGHDT, CDR2 YYEEEE, per germline. Trimming removed 3 bases from V and 1 base from J, with 10 bases in between. CDR3 sequence reads: CASSSQFRNTEAFF. DNA for the CDR3: TGTGCCAGCAGCTCTCAGTTCCGGAACACTGAAGCTTTCTTT.

There are a few counts of this clonotype. This chain's CDR3 is CASGLRQGVTEAFF. In nucleotides, the CDR3 is TGTGCTAGTGGTTTGAGACAGGGGGTCACTGAAGCTTTCTTT. The chain couples TRBV12-5 to TRBJ1-1; 9 positions agree with TRBD1. This CDR3 spans 14 amino acids. Germline lookup yields CDR1 LGHNT and CDR2 FRNRAP. The V and J ends lost 2 bases and 4 bases, in that order; junction bases with no gene match: 2.

V usage is TRBV5-1 and J usage is TRBJ1-1; D gene ambiguous. The CDR3 extends over 13 amino acids. Trimming took off 0 bases at V and 6 bases at J, with 9 bases between the two ends. CDR1 is SGHRS, CDR2 YFSETQ, per germline. CDR3 protein: CASSLGGRSEAFF. The CDR3 region has the DNA TGCGCCAGCAGCTTGGGTGGCCGCTCTGAAGCTTTCTTT.

Of note for this clonotype: A much larger clone is a single base away; this may be a read error. The chain couples TRBV7-3 to TRBJ2-3; 13 positions match TRBD2. The CDR3 consists of 15 residues. The germline CDR1 and CDR2 sequences are SGHTA and FQGTGA. The CDR3 DNA follows: TGTGCCAGCAGCCCGGGACTAGCGGGATGGGATACGCCGTATTTT. It translates to CASSPGLAGWDTPYF. Complete variable domain (other parts from reference TRBV7-3 and TRBJ2-3): GAGVSQTPSNKVTEKGKYVELRCDPISGHTALYWYRQSLGQGPEFLIYFQGTGAADDSGLPNDRFFAVRPEGSVSTLKIQRTERGDSAVYLCASSPGLAGWDTPYFGPGTRLTVL.

This chain uses TRBV6-1 with TRBJ1-1; D call uncertain. Germline CDR1 and CDR2: MNHNS and SASEGT. Trimming took off 5 bases at V and 4 bases at J, with 17 bases between the two ends. This CDR3 has 15 residues. Here the CDR3 reads CASSYNVGGITEAFF. DNA for the CDR3: TGTGCCAGCAGTTACAACGTTGGAGGGATCACTGAAGCTTTCTTT.

This clonotype was observed a handful of times. This chain connects TRBV6-5 to TRBJ2-2; the D gene is possibly TRBD1 (6 bases). Germline loops: CDR1 MNHEY, CDR2 SVGAGI. With 6 bases removed from V and 1 base from J, the gap between germline ends came to 9 bases. This CDR3 is 14 amino acids long. CDR3 DNA sequence: TGTGCCAGCAGGCTGGGACAGAACACCGGGGAGCTGTTTTTT. This sequence encodes CASRLGQNTGELFF.

This clonotype was seen repeatedly, ten times or more. V is TRBV7-2 and J is TRBJ2-7; D unresolved. The CDR3 is 15 amino acids. With 4 bases removed from V and 0 bases from J, the gap between germline ends came to 13 bases. Germline V gene data show CDR1 as SGHTA and CDR2 as FQGNSA. CDR3 region: CASSSAGLSSYEQYF. CDR3 DNA: TGTGCCAGCAGCTCAGCCGGGCTGAGCTCCTACGAGCAGTACTTC.

The J gene is TRBJ1-6, the V gene TRBV20-1; the D is unclear. CDR3 length: 18 residues. Germline V gene sequence: CDR1 DFQATT, CDR2 SNEGSKA (reference sequence). V lost 0 bases and J 0 bases, leaving 15 bases between the germline ends. The DNA for the CDR3 is TGCAGTGCTAGAGAGAGGGCCGGCCTTAGCTCCTATAATTCACCCCTCCACTTT. Its protein product is CSARERAGLSSYNSPLHF.

The J gene is TRBJ2-3, the V gene TRBV27; tentatively, D is TRBD1 or TRBD2 (5 bases each). V was clipped by 5 bases and J by 3 bases, with 21 bases between them. Germline CDR1 is MNHEY and CDR2 is SMNVEV (reference sequence). This CDR3 comprises 17 residues. The CDR3 nucleotides read TGTGCCAGCAGTAACCTCTTTGGGGCGGGCGGTACAGATACGCAGTATTTT. This codes for CASSNLFGAGGTDTQYF.

The chain carries TRBV4-1 and TRBJ1-1; D uncertain. Germline-derived CDR1 and CDR2 are MGHRA and YSYEKL. With 0 bases removed from V and 3 bases from J, the gap between germline ends came to 8 bases. The CDR3 loop spans 14 amino acids. CDR3 sequence reads: CASSQDLGDTEAFF. Written as DNA, the CDR3 is TGCGCCAGCAGCCAAGATCTCGGGGACACTGAAGCTTTCTTT.

This rearrangement joins TRBV10-3 to TRBJ2-7; 13 bases align to TRBD2. The CDR3 has 18 residues. Germline CDR1 ENHRY, CDR2 SYGVKD. After removal of 4 bases from V and 0 bases from J, the junction contained 9 bases not matched to a gene. Here the CDR3 DNA reads TGTGCCATCAGTGCCCCGGGACTAGCGGGGATGAGCTCCTACGAGCAGTACTTC. Translation gives CAISAPGLAGMSSYEQYF.

The V gene is TRBV29-1, the J gene TRBJ1-2; 7 bases match TRBD1. V was clipped by 6 bases and J by 1 base; unmatched bases: 5. The CDR3 loop spans 13 amino acids. Germline V gene lookup returns CDR1 SQVTM and CDR2 ANQGSEA. The CDR3 sequence is CSVKGGLNYGYTF. CDR3 sequence (DNA): TGCAGCGTAAAAGGGGGCCTTAACTATGGCTACACCTTC. Full variable domain (remainder filled in from reference TRBV29-1 and TRBJ1-2): SAVISQKPSRDICQRGTSLTIQCQVDSQVTMMFWYRQQPGQSLTLIATANQGSEATYESGFVIDKFPISRPNLTFSTLTVSNMSPEDSSIYLCSVKGGLNYGYTFGSGTRLTVV.

The chain employs TRBV4-1 and TRBJ2-5; 10 bases agree with TRBD1. The V and J ends lost 5 bases and 5 bases, in that order; junction bases with no gene match: 8. CDR3 size: 15 residues. CDR1 is MGHRA and CDR2 is YSYEKL in the germline V gene. For the CDR3, the DNA is TGCGCCAGCAGCGATAAGACAGGGGGCGGTGAGACCCAGTACTTC. Its protein product is CASSDKTGGGETQYF.

This clonotype was seen a handful of times. The chain recombines TRBV27 with TRBJ1-5; no definite D call. CDR3 length: 12 amino acids. The germline V and J ends were trimmed by 6 bases and 5 bases, with 8 bases remaining between them. The germline V gene has CDR1 MNHEY and CDR2 SMNVEV (reference sequence). CDR3 bases: TGTGCCAGCAGCTTCTACGATCAGCCCCAGCATTTT. Its translation is CASSFYDQPQHF.

V usage is TRBV7-8 and J usage is TRBJ2-3; D perhaps matches TRBD1 (6 bases). Trimming took off 1 base at V and 3 bases at J, with 14 bases between the two ends. This CDR3 comprises 16 residues. Germline-derived CDR1 and CDR2 are SGHVS and FQNEAQ. CDR3 nucleotide sequence: TGTGCCAGCAGCTTAGGAGGGGGTGGAGGAACAGATACGCAGTATTTT. It codes for CASSLGGGGGTDTQYF.

In its sample, this clonotype was seen a few times. The rearrangement links TRBV27 to TRBJ2-1; the D gene is possibly TRBD1 (6 bases). Trimming took 5 bases from V and 7 from J, leaving 21 bases between them. CDR3 length equals 16 residues. Germline loops: CDR1 MNHEY, CDR2 SMNVEV (reference sequence). The CDR3 protein is CASSDTISRGANEQFF. The CDR3 bases are TGTGCCAGCAGTGATACGATTTCCAGGGGTGCGAATGAGCAGTTCTTC.

The sample holds many counts of this clonotype. The CDR3 DNA reads TGTGCCAGCAGCTTAGCCGGAGGTCCCGGGAACACTGAAGCTTTCTTT. Translating gives CASSLAGGPGNTEAFF. The chain carries TRBV7-6 and TRBJ1-1, with D unresolved. The germline gives CDR1 SGHVS, CDR2 FNYEAQ. This CDR3 is built from 16 residues. V was clipped by 0 bases and J by 1 base, with 12 bases between them.